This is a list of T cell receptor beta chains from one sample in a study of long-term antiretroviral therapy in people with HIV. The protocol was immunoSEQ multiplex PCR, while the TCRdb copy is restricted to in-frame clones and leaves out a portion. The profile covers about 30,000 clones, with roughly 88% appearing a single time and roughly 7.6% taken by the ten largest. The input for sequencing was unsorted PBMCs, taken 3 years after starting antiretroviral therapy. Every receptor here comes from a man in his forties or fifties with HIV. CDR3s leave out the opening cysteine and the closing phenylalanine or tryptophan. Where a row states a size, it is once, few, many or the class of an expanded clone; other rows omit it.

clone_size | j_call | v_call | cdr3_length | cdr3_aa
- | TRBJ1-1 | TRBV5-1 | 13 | ASSPLGTGNTEAF
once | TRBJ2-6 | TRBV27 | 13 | ASSTLGTGANVLT
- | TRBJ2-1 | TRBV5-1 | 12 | ASSLFSGYNEQF
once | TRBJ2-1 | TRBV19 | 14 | ASTGGLAGSYNEQF
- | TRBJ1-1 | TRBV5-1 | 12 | ASSLEPLNTEAF
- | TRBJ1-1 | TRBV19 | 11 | ASSRDWSTEAF
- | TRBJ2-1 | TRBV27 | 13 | ASTITFGSYNEQF
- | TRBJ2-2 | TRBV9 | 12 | ASSPGKNTGELF
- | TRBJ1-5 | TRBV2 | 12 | ASSRDRGYQPQH
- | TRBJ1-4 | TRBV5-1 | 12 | ASSSTGGAEKLF
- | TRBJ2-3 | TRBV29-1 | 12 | SASVVVDTDTQY
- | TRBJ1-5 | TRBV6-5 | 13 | ASSYSRFSNQPQH
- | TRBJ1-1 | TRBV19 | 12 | ASSMGQGHTEAF
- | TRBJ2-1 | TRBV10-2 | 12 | ASIKESSYNEQF
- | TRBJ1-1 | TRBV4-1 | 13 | ASSRQRGVDTEAF
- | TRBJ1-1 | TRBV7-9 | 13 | ASSPMTGTNTEAF
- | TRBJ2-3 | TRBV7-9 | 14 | ASSLEASPGTDTQY
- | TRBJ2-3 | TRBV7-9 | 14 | ASSLPRPSPVDTQY
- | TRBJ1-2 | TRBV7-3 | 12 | ASSLVEGLYGYT
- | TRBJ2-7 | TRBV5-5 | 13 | ASSLAAVVGYEQY
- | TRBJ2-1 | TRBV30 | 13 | AWGTGGFSYNEQF
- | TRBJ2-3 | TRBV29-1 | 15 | SVEAPWRGASTDTQY
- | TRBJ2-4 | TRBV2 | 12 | ASRESWAKNIQY
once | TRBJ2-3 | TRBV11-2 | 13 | ASSTRGQLTDTQY
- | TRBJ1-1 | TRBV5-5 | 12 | ASSSSGGNTEAF
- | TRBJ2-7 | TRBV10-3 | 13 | AISESQGHSYEQY
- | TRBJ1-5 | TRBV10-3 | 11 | AIAGTGDQPQH
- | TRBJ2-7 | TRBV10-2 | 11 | ASSDRGPDEQY
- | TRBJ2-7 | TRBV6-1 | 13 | ASSEDGQGLYEQY
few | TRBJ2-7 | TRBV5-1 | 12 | ASSRGQGSYEQY
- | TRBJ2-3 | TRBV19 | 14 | ASTQTSQDYTDTQY